These T cell receptor beta chains were read from a single sample in a study of blood T cell repertoires in COVID-19. Clones were sequenced by immunoSEQ multiplex PCR, and TCRdb holds only the in-frame ones, with some missing. The sample includes just under 150,000 clones, approximately 88% of them seen just once. Sequencing was done on a sample of peripheral blood. The receptors come from a human donor in a cohort sampled during active COVID-19. CDR3s include the opening cysteine and the closing phenylalanine or tryptophan. A D gene is named only where the DNA matches it firmly. Expanded clones are given a class, and other clones once, few, many or no size at all.

v_call	d_call	j_call	clone_size	cdr3_nt	cdr3_aa
TRBV27	.	TRBJ1-6	.	TGTGCCAGCAGTTTAGGGGGGACCAATTCACCCCTCCACTTT	CASSLGGTNSPLHF
TRBV6-5	TRBD1	TRBJ2-5	.	TGTGCCAGCAGTACTGGGACAGGGAGGGAGACCCAGTACTTC	CASSTGTGRETQYF
TRBV2	TRBD1	TRBJ1-5	.	TGTGCCAGCAGTGACCGGGACAGGCCCCAGCATTTT	CASSDRDRPQHF
TRBV27	TRBD2	TRBJ2-1	.	TGTGCCAGCAGTCTGACCCCTAGCGGTGAGCAGTTCTTC	CASSLTPSGEQFF
TRBV18	TRBD2	TRBJ2-2	.	TGTGCCAGCTCACCGCCGCCACTAGCGATGAACACCGGGGAGCTGTTTTTT	CASSPPPLAMNTGELFF
TRBV2	.	TRBJ1-5	.	TGTGCCAGCAGTTCCGGGACACTAAACACGGATCAGCCCCAGCATTTT	CASSSGTLNTDQPQHF
TRBV4-1	TRBD1	TRBJ2-7	.	TGCGCCAGCAGCCAAGACGGGACAGGTAGCTCCTACGAGCAGTACTTC	CASSQDGTGSSYEQYF
TRBV21-1	.	TRBJ2-1	.	TGTGCCAGCAGTAAGGACAGGGCATTCATCAATGAGCAGTTCTTC	CASSKDRAFINEQFF
TRBV5-1	TRBD2	TRBJ2-3	.	TGCGCCAGCAGCAAAGAACTAGCGGGGACAAGCTTGGATACGCAGTATTTT	CASSKELAGTSLDTQYF
TRBV28	.	TRBJ2-7	.	TGTGCCAGCAGTTACCGGGACTACGAGCAGTACTTC	CASSYRDYEQYF
TRBV6-1	.	TRBJ2-5	.	TGTGCCAGCAGTGAAGGCGGGCCGCAAGAGACCCAGTACTTC	CASSEGGPQETQYF
TRBV11-3	.	TRBJ1-1	once	TGTGCCAGCAGCTCGGGGGGAGGTGGGAACACTGAAGCTTTCTTT	CASSSGGGGNTEAFF
TRBV19	TRBD1	TRBJ2-2	few	TGTGCCAGTAGTACAGGGGGCAAAGGGGAGCTGTTTTTT	CASSTGGKGELFF
TRBV5-1	.	TRBJ2-3	.	TGCGCCAGCAGCCCTGGACAGTCCTTGGGGGATACGCAGTATTTT	CASSPGQSLGDTQYF
TRBV7-9	TRBD1	TRBJ1-1	.	TGTGCCAGCAGCCTCCAGGGGGCGACTGAAGCTTTCTTT	CASSLQGATEAFF
TRBV27	TRBD2	TRBJ2-1	.	TGTGCCAGCAGTGCCCCGACTAGCGGGAGGTTTAACAATGAGCAGTTCTTC	CASSAPTSGRFNNEQFF
TRBV7-3	.	TRBJ2-5	.	TGTGCCAGCAGCTTAAATGGGGGGAAGCAAGAGACCCAGTACTTC	CASSLNGGKQETQYF
TRBV7-9	TRBD2	TRBJ2-1	.	TGTGCCAGCACCCCAGACCTAGCGGGGGGGCCTAATGAGCAGTTCTTC	CASTPDLAGGPNEQFF
TRBV7-2	TRBD1	TRBJ1-6	.	TGTGCCAGCAGGTCGACCGGGACAGAAAATTCACCCCTCCACTTT	CASRSTGTENSPLHF
TRBV13	.	TRBJ1-3	few	TGTGCCACCCCGGACTCGGCGGGCGGAAACACCATATATTTT	CATPDSAGGNTIYF
TRBV4-1	TRBD1	TRBJ2-5	.	TGCGCCAGCAGCCAAGTGGGACAGGGGTACCAAGAGACCCAGTACTTC	CASSQVGQGYQETQYF
TRBV5-1	TRBD2	TRBJ2-1	.	TGCGCCAGCAGACGTAGCGGGGGGGCAGGCAATGAGCAGTTCTTC	CASRRSGGAGNEQFF
TRBV28	.	TRBJ1-5	.	TGTGCCAGCAAGCCGCTTTTTGGCAATCAGCCCCAGCATTTT	CASKPLFGNQPQHF
TRBV12-3/TRBV12-4	.	TRBJ1-6	many	TGTGCCAGCACTCGCTCCTATAATTCACCCCTCCACTTT	CASTRSYNSPLHF
TRBV7-9	TRBD2	TRBJ2-7	.	TGTGCCAGCAGCTTAGGACTAGCGGGGGGGGTAACCTACGAGCAGTACTTC	CASSLGLAGGVTYEQYF
TRBV5-1	.	TRBJ2-1	.	TGCGCCAGCAGCCTAGACTACAATGAGCAGTTCTTC	CASSLDYNEQFF
TRBV6-6	.	TRBJ2-3	.	TGTGCCAGCAGCCGGAGAGATCCAGATACGCAGTATTTT	CASSRRDPDTQYF
TRBV18	TRBD1	TRBJ2-2	once	TGTGCCAGCTCACACACAGGGGGCATAACCACCGGGGAGCTGTTTTTT	CASSHTGGITTGELFF
TRBV7-3	.	TRBJ1-2	few	TGTGCCAGCAGCGGCCGACAGGACCCTGCCCCGTATAACTATGGCTACACCTTC	CASSGRQDPAPYNYGYTF
TRBV2	TRBD2	TRBJ2-7	.	TGTGCCAGCAGCCCACCGGGGCGGGGGGGCTTCTACGAGCAGTACTTC	CASSPPGRGGFYEQYF
TRBV5-6	.	TRBJ1-6	.	TGTGCCAGCAGCCCGACAGGAAGGTATTCACCCCTCCACTTT	CASSPTGRYSPLHF
TRBV18	.	TRBJ1-4	few	TGTGCCAGCTCACCTTCGAACCGCAGGGATGAAAAACTGTTTTTT	CASSPSNRRDEKLFF
TRBV5-6	TRBD1	TRBJ1-5	.	TGTGCCAGCAGCTCCACGACAGGGGGCGATCAGCCCCAGCATTTT	CASSSTTGGDQPQHF
TRBV7-9	.	TRBJ1-1	.	TGTGCCAGCTCCCTTAACTTTGACACTGAAGCTTTCTTT	CASSLNFDTEAFF
TRBV9	.	TRBJ1-4	.	TGTGCCAGCAGCGGTGGGCCGGATGAAAAACTGTTTTTT	CASSGGPDEKLFF
TRBV13	TRBD2	TRBJ2-1	.	TGTGCCAGCAGCTTAGGTCTAGCGGGTGAGCAGTTCTTC	CASSLGLAGEQFF
TRBV2	TRBD1	TRBJ1-4	.	TGTGCCAGCACCCCGGGACAGGGACGCCCAAAACTGTTTTTT	CASTPGQGRPKLFF
TRBV27	.	TRBJ2-3	once	TGTGCCAGCACCCTAGCCCCTAGCGCGCTCGGCACAGATACGCAGTATTTT	CASTLAPSALGTDTQYF
TRBV15	.	TRBJ2-2	.	TGTGCCACCAGCACGTGGACTCCCGGGGGAACCGGGGAGCTGTTTTTT	CATSTWTPGGTGELFF
TRBV7-7	TRBD2	TRBJ2-2	.	TGTGCTAGCAGCCTGGGACTAGCGGGAAGAGAGAACACCGGGGAGCTGTTTTTT	CASSLGLAGRENTGELFF
TRBV4-2	TRBD2	TRBJ2-3	.	TGTGCCAGCAGCCAAGACCCTGGACTAGAAACAGATACGCAGTATTTT	CASSQDPGLETDTQYF